The entry below gives a single TCR beta chain sequence along with its context. This CDR3 contains 15 residues. V was pared by 3 bases and J by 4 bases, with 15 bases between. CDR1 and CDR2 from the germline V gene are MNHEY and SMNVEV (reference sequence). In the original processing: Reference gene primer amplification yielded estimated nucleated cell counts. The table came from immunoSEQ multiplex PCR; TCRdb's copy has only in-frame clones and leaves some out. V and J calls and clone size are copied from that table; D and trimming were computed from the DNA. The sample lists 100,000 to 150,000 clones; roughly 90% were seen once. The sample comes from a study of blood T cell repertoires in COVID-19. Whole-study context: Specimens from acute and convalescent COVID-19 originated in the United States, Italy and Spain. The cDNA or gDNA used as material had been derived from T cells, B-cell-depleted T cells, or PBMCs.

Material for sequencing was peripheral blood. V and J are TRBV27 and TRBJ1-2, with D maybe TRBD1 (5 bases). The sequence came from a man aged 65 to 85 with active COVID-19. The CDR3 is CASSFWAGKGYGYTF. CDR3 coding DNA: TGTGCCAGCAGTTTTTGGGCAGGGAAGGGCTATGGCTACACCTTC.